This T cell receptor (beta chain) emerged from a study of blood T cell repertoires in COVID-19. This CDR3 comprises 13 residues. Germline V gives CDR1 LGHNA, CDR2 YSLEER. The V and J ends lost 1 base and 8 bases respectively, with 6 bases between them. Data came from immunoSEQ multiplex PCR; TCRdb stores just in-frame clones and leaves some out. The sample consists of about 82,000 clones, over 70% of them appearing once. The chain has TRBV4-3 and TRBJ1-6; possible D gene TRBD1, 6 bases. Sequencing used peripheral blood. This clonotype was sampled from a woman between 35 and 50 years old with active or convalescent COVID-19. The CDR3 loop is CASSQAGDSPLHF. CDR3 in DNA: TGCGCCAGCAGCCAAGCAGGGGATTCACCCCTCCACTTT.